What follows are 8 T cell receptor beta chains derived from one specimen sequenced in a study of T cell responses to AZD1222 COVID-19 vaccine. Generated by immunoSEQ multiplex PCR, the TCRdb table keeps only in-frame clones and is missing some. In the table there are 65,000 to 100,000 clones, about nine tenths of which are singletons. The sequencing here drew on peripheral blood, taken 28 days after the second AZD1222 dose. These receptors all stem from an adult who received the AZD1222 COVID-19 vaccine.

Concerning this clone: Different DNA sequences within this sample yield the same CDR3. This chain links TRBV7-9 with TRBJ1-2; D is undetermined. The ends were cut back, 3 bases at V and 1 base at J, with 9 bases in the middle. The CDR3 is 14 residues long. In germline, CDR1 is SEHNR, CDR2 FQNEAQ (reference sequence). The CDR3: CASSLGGVNYGYTF. The CDR3 nucleotides read TGTGCCAGCAGCTTGGGCGGAGTTAACTATGGCTACACCTTC.

The genes are TRBV5-8 and TRBJ1-5; tentative D call: TRBD1 (5 bases). Germline V gene sequence: CDR1 SGHTS, CDR2 YDEGEE. The CDR3 contains 15 residues. V lost 0 bases and J lost 2, with 9 bases in between. Here the CDR3 reads CASSLGGIGNQPQHF. The CDR3 DNA is TGTGCCAGCAGCTTGGGGGGGATTGGCAATCAGCCCCAGCATTTT.

This chain connects TRBV18 to TRBJ2-5, with D tentatively TRBD1 or TRBD2 (5 bases each). This CDR3 spans 13 amino acids. Trimming pared 2 bases from V and 5 bases from J, leaving 9 bases between. CDR1 is KGHSH, CDR2 LQKENI, per germline. This CDR3 is CASSPGTLETQYF. CDR3 nucleotides: TGTGCCAGCTCACCAGGGACCCTCGAGACCCAGTACTTC.

The genes are TRBV2 and TRBJ1-1; 12 positions agree with TRBD1. V was pared by 6 bases and J by 6 bases, with 14 bases of the junction left unmatched. CDR3 length: 17 residues. Germline lookup yields CDR1 SNHLY and CDR2 FYNNEI. CDR3 residues: CASRPAGWDRGRAEAFF. In DNA form, the CDR3 reads TGTGCCAGCAGGCCCGCCGGATGGGACAGGGGGCGTGCTGAAGCTTTCTTT.

The chain carries TRBV27 and TRBJ1-2; D remains unclear. The CDR3 length is 16 residues. Germline values: CDR1 MNHEY, CDR2 SMNVEV (reference sequence). The V end lost 6 bases, the J end lost 4 bases, and 21 bases lay between the germline ends. The CDR3 DNA reads TGTGCCAGCAGCCAAGGGCCGCCGGAAGAGCTCTATGGCTACACCTTC. Translated: CASSQGPPEELYGYTF.

This clone has only a few counts. The chain uses TRBV7-3 and TRBJ2-2; maybe TRBD1 (6 bases). Trimming left V 5 bases short and J 1 base short, with 11 bases between. This CDR3 has 15 residues. Germline loops: CDR1 SGHTA, CDR2 FQGTGA. In nucleotides, the CDR3 is TGTGCCAGCAGCCGACGAGGGGGGAACACCGGGGAGCTGTTTTTT. It yields the protein CASSRRGGNTGELFF.

The V gene is TRBV3-1 (or the pseudogene TRBV3-2), the J gene TRBJ2-3; 7 positions match TRBD2. Germline V CDR1 and CDR2: LGHDT, YNNKEL (reference sequence). The CDR3 loop spans 15 amino acids. J was trimmed by 2 bases and V by 4 bases; bases with no gene match: 6. This chain's CDR3 is CASSLNGRLTDTQYF. CDR3 DNA sequence: TGTGCCAGCAGCCTTAACGGGAGGCTCACAGATACGCAGTATTTT.

This clone has a single count. This chain links TRBV7-6 with TRBJ1-6, with D possibly TRBD1 on 5 matching bases. This CDR3 is built from 14 residues. Germline V gene data show CDR1 as SGHVS and CDR2 as FNYEAQ. Trimming cost V 0 bases and J 10 bases, with 10 bases left between them. CDR3 sequence (DNA): TGTGCCAGCAGCTTAGCCGGGGGTGGGTCACCCCTCCACTTT. Translating gives CASSLAGGGSPLHF.